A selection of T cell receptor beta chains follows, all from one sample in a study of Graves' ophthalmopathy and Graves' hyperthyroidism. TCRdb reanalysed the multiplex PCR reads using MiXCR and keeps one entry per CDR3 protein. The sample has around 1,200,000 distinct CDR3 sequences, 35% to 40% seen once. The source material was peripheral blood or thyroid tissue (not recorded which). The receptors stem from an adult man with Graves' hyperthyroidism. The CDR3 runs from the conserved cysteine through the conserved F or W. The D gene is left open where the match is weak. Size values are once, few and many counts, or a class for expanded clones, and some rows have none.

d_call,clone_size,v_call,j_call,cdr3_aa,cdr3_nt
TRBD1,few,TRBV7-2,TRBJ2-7,CASSLAGGQGTYEQYF,TGTGCCAGCAGCTTAGCTGGGGGACAGGGAACGTACGAGCAGTACTTC
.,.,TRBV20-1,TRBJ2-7,CSAKLIYEQYF,TGCAGTGCTAAACTCATCTACGAGCAGTACTTC
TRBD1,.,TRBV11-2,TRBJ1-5,CASSRTGAGGPQHF,TGTGCCAGCAGCCGGACAGGGGCGGGGGGGCCCCAGCATTTT
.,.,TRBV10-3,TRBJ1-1,CAISASIF,TGTGCCATCAGTGCGTCGATTTTT
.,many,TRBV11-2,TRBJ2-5,CASSFGDRAGETQYF,TGTGCCAGCAGCTTCGGAGACAGAGCGGGTGAGACCCAGTACTTC
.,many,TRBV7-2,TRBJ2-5,CASSERRGETQYF,TGTGCCAGCTCGGAGCGGAGGGGAGAGACCCAGTACTTC
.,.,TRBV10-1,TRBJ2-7,CASSYIGGYEQYF,TGCGCCAGCAGTTACATTGGCGGCTACGAGCAGTACTTC
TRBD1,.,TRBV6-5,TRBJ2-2,CASSPVTGTGRSAGELFF,TGTGCCAGCAGTCCAGTGACCGGGACAGGGCGAAGCGCCGGGGAGCTGTTTTTT
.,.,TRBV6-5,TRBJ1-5,CASRNRIGEPQHF,TGTGCCAGCAGGAACAGGATTGGGGAGCCCCAGCATTTT
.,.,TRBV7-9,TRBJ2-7,CASSAIYSPYEQYF,TGTGCCAGCAGCGCGATATACTCCCCCTACGAGCAGTACTTC
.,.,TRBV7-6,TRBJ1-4,CASSHDFRGNEKLFF,TGTGCCAGCAGCCACGACTTCCGTGGGAATGAAAAACTGTTTTTT
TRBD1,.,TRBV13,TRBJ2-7,CASSAEQGFEQYF,TGTGCCAGCAGCGCGGAACAGGGGTTCGAGCAGTACTTC
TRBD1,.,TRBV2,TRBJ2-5,CASRWNRDRGQHNQETQYF,TGTGCCAGCAGATGGAACCGGGACAGGGGACAACACAACCAAGAGACCCAGTACTTC
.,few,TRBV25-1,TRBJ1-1,CASSITRNTEAFF,TGTGCCAGCAGCATAACGAGGAACACTGAAGCTTTCTTT
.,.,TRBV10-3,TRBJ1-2,CAIREGLGAHGDYGYTF,TGTGCCATACGCGAAGGGTTAGGGGCCCACGGTGACTATGGCTACACCTTC
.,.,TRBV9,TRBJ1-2,CASSVDGEGGIGGYTF,TGTGCCAGCAGCGTAGATGGAGAGGGGGGCATTGGAGGCTACACCTTC
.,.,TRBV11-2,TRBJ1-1,CASSLAGQREAFF,TGTGCCAGCAGCTTAGCGGGGCAGAGGGAAGCTTTCTTT
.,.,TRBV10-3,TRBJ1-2,CAISGGGAAGYTF,TGTGCCATCAGTGGGGGGGGGGCTGCTGGCTACACCTTC
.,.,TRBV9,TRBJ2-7,CASSEPLGTSSYEQYF,TGTGCCAGCAGCGAGCCCTTGGGTACGAGCTCCTACGAGCAGTACTTC
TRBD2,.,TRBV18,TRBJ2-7,CASSPGGTSGGEQYF,TGTGCCAGCTCACCTGGAGGGACTAGCGGGGGCGAGCAGTACTTC
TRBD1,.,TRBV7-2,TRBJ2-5,CASSQAGTGAQYF,TGCGCCAGCAGCCAGGCGGGGACAGGGGCCCAGTACTTC
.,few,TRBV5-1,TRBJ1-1,CASSLVPGGGEAFF,TGTGCCAGCAGCTTAGTCCCGGGTGGCGGTGAAGCTTTCTTT
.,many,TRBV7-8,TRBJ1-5,CASSLDRLYSNQPQHF,TGTGCCAGCAGCCTCGACAGGCTGTATAGCAATCAGCCCCAGCATTTT
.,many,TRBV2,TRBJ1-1,CASSSFAAGGTLNTEAFF,TGTGCCAGCAGTTCGTTTGCGGCTGGGGGTACACTGAACACTGAAGCTTTCTTT
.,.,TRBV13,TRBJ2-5,CASSLRSPGLVGRETQYF,TGTGCCAGCAGCTTAAGGTCCCCCGGGCTGGTCGGAAGGGAGACCCAGTACTTC
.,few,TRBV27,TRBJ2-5,CASSSPSGGPQETQYF,TGTGCCAGCAGTTCCCCGAGTGGGGGACCCCAAGAGACCCAGTACTTC
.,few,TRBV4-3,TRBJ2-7,CASSQGLASSSYEQYF,TGCGCCAGCAGCCAAGGTCTAGCGTCGAGCTCCTACGAGCAGTACTTC
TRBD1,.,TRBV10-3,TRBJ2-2,CAISEAGGGPTGELFF,TGTGCCATCAGTGAGGCAGGGGGTGGCCCCACCGGGGAGCTGTTTTTT
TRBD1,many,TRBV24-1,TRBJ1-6,CATSDLPRGPSPLHF,TGTGCCACCAGTGATTTGCCGAGGGGGCCCTCACCCCTCCACTTT
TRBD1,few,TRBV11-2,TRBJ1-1,CASSTDRGPNTEAFF,TGTGCCAGCAGCACCGACAGGGGCCCGAACACTGAAGCTTTCTTT
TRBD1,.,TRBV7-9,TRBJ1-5,CASSDNRGQNQPQHF,TGTGCCAGCAGCGATAACAGGGGCCAGAATCAGCCCCAGCATTTT
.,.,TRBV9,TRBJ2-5,CASSVEGSNQPQYF,TGTGCCAGCAGCGTGGAAGGGAGCAATCAGCCCCAGTACTTC
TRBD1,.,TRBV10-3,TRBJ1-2,CASSKDRDRGRGYTF,TGTGCCAGCAGCAAAGACCGGGACAGGGGGCGAGGCTACACCTTC
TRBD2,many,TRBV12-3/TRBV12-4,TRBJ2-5,CASSFGSASGETQYF,TGTGCCAGCAGTTTCGGATCTGCTAGCGGGGAGACCCAGTACTTC
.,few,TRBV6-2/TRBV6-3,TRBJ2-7,CASKQQLDGYEQYF,TGTGCCAGCAAGCAACAGTTGGATGGCTACGAGCAGTACTTC
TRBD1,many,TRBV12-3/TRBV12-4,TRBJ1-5,CASSWQGARQPQHF,TGTGCCAGCAGTTGGCAGGGGGCGAGACAGCCCCAGCATTTT